Below are 10 T cell receptor beta chains sequenced from a single sample in a study of T cell repertoires in cytomegalovirus infection. TCRdb processed the reads anew with MiXCR; each CDR3 protein has one entry. This sample carries a few hundred thousand distinct CDR3 sequences, 40% of them seen once, and the ten largest clones take more than 40%. No antigen is known for these receptors. The sequencing here drew on cultured PBMCs, taken from culture after CMV antigen stimulation. These receptors all stem from a human donor in good health (CMV status not recorded). Some clones in this sample may be carry-over from other donors' samples.

The chain links TRBV5-6 to TRBJ1-5; D ambiguous. Germline V gene data show CDR1 as SGHDT and CDR2 as YYEEEE. V was clipped by 2 bases and J by 1 base, with 7 bases between them. CDR3 size: 14 residues. CDR3 sequence: CASSFVSSNQPQHF. The CDR3 DNA is TGTGCCAGCAGCTTTGTAAGCAGCAATCAGCCCCAGCATTTT.

This clonotype was detected only a few times. The chain recombines TRBV11-3 with TRBJ2-1, with D maybe TRBD2 (6 bases). CDR3 length equals 14 residues. Trimming removed 2 bases at V and 5 bases at J, with 10 bases between. The V gene's germline CDR1 is SGHNT and CDR2 YENEEA. CDR3 region: CASSLSQRDNEQFF. CDR3 in DNA: TGTGCCAGCAGCTTATCCCAGCGGGACAATGAGCAGTTCTTC.

CDR3 protein: CASRGHLNTEAFF. In nucleotides, the CDR3 is TGTGCCAGCAGGGGACATCTGAACACTGAAGCTTTCTTT. The chain has TRBV6-1 and TRBJ1-1, with D possibly TRBD1 on 6 matching bases. The CDR3 has 13 amino acids. Germline CDR1 reads MNHNS; CDR2 reads SASEGT. V lost 6 bases, J lost 0 bases, and 8 bases lay in between.

This clonotype was seen a handful of times. The chain links TRBV7-8 to TRBJ2-5, with D possibly matching TRBD1 (5 bases). Deletions cut 1 base from V and 5 bases from J, with 14 bases between. The CDR3 consists of 15 residues. Germline V lookup: CDR1 SGHVS, CDR2 FQNEAQ. The DNA of the CDR3 is TGTGCCAGCAGCTTAGGGCTAGGGGTTGGTGAGACCCAGTACTTC. Its protein product is CASSLGLGVGETQYF.

A few counts support this clonotype. The chain recombines TRBV7-2 with TRBJ2-7, with 9 bases matching TRBD2. CDR3 length: 17 residues. Per the germline V gene, CDR1 is SGHTA and CDR2 is FQGNSA. Trimming removed 5 bases from V and 3 bases from J; junction bases left unmatched: 14. The CDR3, as DNA: TGTGCCAGCAGCACCAGCGGGGGGCAGATTTGGAACTACGAGCAGTACTTC. Its protein product is CASSTSGGQIWNYEQYF.

V is TRBV5-1 and J is TRBJ2-1; D perhaps matches TRBD2 (7 bases). Germline-derived CDR1 and CDR2 are SGHRS and YFSETQ. With 2 bases removed from V and 7 bases from J, the gap between germline ends came to 16 bases. This CDR3 is 15 amino acids long. This chain's CDR3 is CASSLRGGQVNEQFF. In DNA, the CDR3 is TGCGCCAGCAGCTTAAGGGGGGGCCAGGTGAATGAGCAGTTCTTC.

Only a few counts were recorded for this clonotype. The DNA for the CDR3 is TGTGCCAGCAGTTACAGAGGTCATAATTCACCCCTCCACTTT. It encodes CASSYRGHNSPLHF. J is TRBJ1-6 and V is TRBV6-5; D uncertain. V was pared by 2 bases and J by 5 bases, with 7 bases between. CDR1 is MNHEY and CDR2 is SVGAGI in the germline V gene. The CDR3 runs to 14 residues.

This clonotype showed up just a few times. The V gene is TRBV4-1, the J gene TRBJ1-4, with D maybe TRBD1 (5 bases). V lost 2 bases to trimming and J lost 7 bases, with 14 bases between them. This CDR3 contains 15 residues. Germline V gene sequence: CDR1 MGHRA, CDR2 YSYEKL. The CDR3 coding sequence is TGCGCCAGCAGCCAACCTGCGGGGCAGGGTGAAAAACTGTTTTTT. Protein: CASSQPAGQGEKLFF.

This chain links TRBV6-1 with TRBJ2-4; D might be TRBD1 (7 bases). The germline V and J ends were trimmed by 10 bases and 1 base, with 11 bases remaining between them. Per the germline V gene, CDR1 is MNHNS and CDR2 is SASEGT. The CDR3 totals 13 residues. The CDR3 coding sequence is TGTGCCACCAGGGGGGCTGCCAAAAACATTCAGTACTTC. Protein sequence: CATRGAAKNIQYF.

The V call is TRBV6-2 or TRBV6-3, the J call TRBJ2-3; 8 positions match TRBD2. The CDR3 contains 18 residues. V dropped 6 bases and J dropped 1; count of bases not matched to a gene: 15. The germline V gene has CDR1 MNHEY and CDR2 SVGEGT. The CDR3 DNA follows: TGTGCCAGCAGCAATCGTAGCGGGACGACTCGGGGCACAGATACGCAGTATTTT. Residues: CASSNRSGTTRGTDTQYF.